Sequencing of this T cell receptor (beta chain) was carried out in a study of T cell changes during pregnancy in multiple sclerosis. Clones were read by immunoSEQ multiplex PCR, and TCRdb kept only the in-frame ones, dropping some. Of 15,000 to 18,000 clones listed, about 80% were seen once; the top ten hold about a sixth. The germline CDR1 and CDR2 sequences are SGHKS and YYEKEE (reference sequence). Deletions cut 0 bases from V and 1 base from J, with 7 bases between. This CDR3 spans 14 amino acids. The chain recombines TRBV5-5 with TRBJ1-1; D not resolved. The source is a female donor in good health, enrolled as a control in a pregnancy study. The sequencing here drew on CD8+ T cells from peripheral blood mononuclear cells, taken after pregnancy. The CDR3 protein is CASSLDQANTEAFF. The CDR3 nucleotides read TGTGCCAGCAGCTTGGATCAGGCGAACACTGAAGCTTTCTTT.